Listed below are T cell receptor beta chains from one sample, sequenced in a study of T cells in Graves' hyperthyroidism and ophthalmopathy. One entry per CDR3 protein results from TCRdb running MiXCR on the multiplex PCR reads. The repertoire has 540,000 or so distinct CDR3 sequences, 46% of them found once; the top ten carry under 20%. The sequencing sample was made of peripheral blood or thyroid tissue (not recorded which). Every receptor here comes from an adult woman with Graves' disease, either hyperthyroidism or ophthalmopathy (not recorded which). Each CDR3 is given with its conserved first and last residue. Each record gives: J gene, V gene, D gene, CDR3 protein. The D gene is left open where the match is weak.

J gene: TRBJ2-6; V gene: TRBV2; D gene: NA; CDR3 protein: CASSERGADSGANVLTF
J gene: TRBJ1-6; V gene: TRBV7-6; D gene: NA; CDR3 protein: CASSLQTAYNSPLHF
J gene: TRBJ1-6; V gene: TRBV6-2/TRBV6-3; D gene: NA; CDR3 protein: CASSYRGSPLHF
J gene: TRBJ1-3; V gene: TRBV7-8; D gene: NA; CDR3 protein: CASSGRVLRGNTIYF
J gene: TRBJ1-5; V gene: TRBV7-8; D gene: NA; CDR3 protein: CARVTPSIYSNQPQHF
J gene: NA; V gene: TRBV7-9; D gene: NA; CDR3 protein: CASSLGTVNEQFF
J gene: TRBJ1-4; V gene: TRBV7-8; D gene: NA; CDR3 protein: CASSLGGRLGEKLFF
J gene: TRBJ2-5; V gene: TRBV2; D gene: TRBD2; CDR3 protein: CAIGGGVAEAEETQYF
J gene: TRBJ1-2; V gene: TRBV29-1; D gene: TRBD1; CDR3 protein: CSAGGQGKGYTF
J gene: TRBJ2-2; V gene: TRBV14; D gene: NA; CDR3 protein: CASSQYPNTGELFF
J gene: TRBJ1-3; V gene: TRBV20-1; D gene: NA; CDR3 protein: CSASSLGGELPAF
J gene: TRBJ1-6; V gene: TRBV15; D gene: NA; CDR3 protein: CATSSFAGTNSPLHF
J gene: TRBJ1-6; V gene: TRBV5-1; D gene: NA; CDR3 protein: CASSAGGYNSPLHF
J gene: TRBJ2-5; V gene: TRBV7-2; D gene: TRBD2; CDR3 protein: CASSLRGITSVQETQYF
J gene: TRBJ1-6; V gene: TRBV10-3; D gene: NA; CDR3 protein: CAISVGTGNSPLHF
J gene: TRBJ2-6; V gene: TRBV5-1; D gene: TRBD1; CDR3 protein: CASSPGTGGSGANVLTF
J gene: TRBJ2-5; V gene: TRBV4-1; D gene: NA; CDR3 protein: CASSQSGLPVETQYF
J gene: TRBJ1-2; V gene: TRBV5-6; D gene: TRBD1; CDR3 protein: CASIRTGNNYGYTF
J gene: TRBJ1-6; V gene: TRBV5-5; D gene: NA; CDR3 protein: CASSQDKTDSPLHF
J gene: TRBJ1-2; V gene: TRBV7-3; D gene: NA; CDR3 protein: CASSSSGAGSGYTF
J gene: TRBJ1-2; V gene: TRBV14; D gene: NA; CDR3 protein: CASSHPVRGDGYTF
J gene: TRBJ1-5; V gene: TRBV2; D gene: TRBD1; CDR3 protein: CATRQGHSNQPQHF
J gene: TRBJ1-5; V gene: TRBV6-5; D gene: NA; CDR3 protein: CASSPVRGYGQPQHF
J gene: TRBJ1-2; V gene: TRBV10-3; D gene: TRBD1; CDR3 protein: CAIAGQGGRTDYGYTF
J gene: TRBJ2-6; V gene: TRBV7-8; D gene: TRBD1; CDR3 protein: CASSPVRPYRQGNPGSGANVLTF
J gene: TRBJ1-5; V gene: TRBV7-6; D gene: NA; CDR3 protein: CASASSAELHSNQPQHF
J gene: TRBJ1-5; V gene: TRBV2; D gene: NA; CDR3 protein: CAPAWWGQPQHF
J gene: TRBJ1-6; V gene: TRBV10-3; D gene: NA; CDR3 protein: CAIRSSYNSPLHF
J gene: TRBJ1-2; V gene: TRBV7-9; D gene: NA; CDR3 protein: CASSLDRTSTTF
J gene: TRBJ1-3; V gene: TRBV5-6; D gene: TRBD1; CDR3 protein: CASSSYSGGYSGNTIYF
J gene: TRBJ1-2; V gene: TRBV29-1; D gene: NA; CDR3 protein: CSTSGMSNYGYTF
J gene: TRBJ2-2; V gene: TRBV15; D gene: NA; CDR3 protein: CATSRVRQGTGELFF